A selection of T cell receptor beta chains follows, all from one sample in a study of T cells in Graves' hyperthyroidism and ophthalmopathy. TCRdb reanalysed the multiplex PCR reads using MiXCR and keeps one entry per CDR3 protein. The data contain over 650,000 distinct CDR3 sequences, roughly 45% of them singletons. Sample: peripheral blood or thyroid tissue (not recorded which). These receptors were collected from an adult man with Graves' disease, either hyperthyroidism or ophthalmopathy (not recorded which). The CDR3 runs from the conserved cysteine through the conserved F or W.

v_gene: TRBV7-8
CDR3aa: CAWSPLLNTEAFF

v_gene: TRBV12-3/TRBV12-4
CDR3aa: CASSLRLAGGFRTGELFF

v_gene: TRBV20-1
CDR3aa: CSASGTGDMETQYF

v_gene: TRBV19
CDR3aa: CASSFPPGTGFNYGYTF

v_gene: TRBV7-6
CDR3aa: CASSPTSLAGTGELFF

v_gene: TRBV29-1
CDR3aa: CSSPGQMNEKLFF

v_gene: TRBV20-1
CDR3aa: CSARDRGEKGYGYTF

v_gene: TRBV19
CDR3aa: CASTPRADFAYEQYF

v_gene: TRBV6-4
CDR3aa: CASSDRASGANVLTF

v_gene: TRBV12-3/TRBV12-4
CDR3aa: CASSFSLGGNSNQPQHF

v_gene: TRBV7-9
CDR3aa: CASSARQGIGTEAFF

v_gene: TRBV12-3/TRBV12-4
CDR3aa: CASALGEYQPQHF

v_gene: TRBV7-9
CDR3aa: CASSPGGGVAYPYEQYF

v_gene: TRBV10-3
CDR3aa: CATGQANTEAFF

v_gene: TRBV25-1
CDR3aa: CAARPGGNTEAFF

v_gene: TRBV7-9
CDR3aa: CASTLTGGIGYTF

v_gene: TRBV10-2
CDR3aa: CVSSLGSTEAFF

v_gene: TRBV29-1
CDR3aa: CSVWTGGWGQPQHF

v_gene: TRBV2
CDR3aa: CASSQEGQVQVRGYTF

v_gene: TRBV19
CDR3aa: CASSIETSGTDTQYF

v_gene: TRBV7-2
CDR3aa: CASSLRPGGSGNTEAFF

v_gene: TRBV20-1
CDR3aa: CSARAAGTVTYEQYF

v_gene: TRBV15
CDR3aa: CATSVRRTGGLNTEAFF

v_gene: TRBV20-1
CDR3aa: CSGGTGGRPYEQYF